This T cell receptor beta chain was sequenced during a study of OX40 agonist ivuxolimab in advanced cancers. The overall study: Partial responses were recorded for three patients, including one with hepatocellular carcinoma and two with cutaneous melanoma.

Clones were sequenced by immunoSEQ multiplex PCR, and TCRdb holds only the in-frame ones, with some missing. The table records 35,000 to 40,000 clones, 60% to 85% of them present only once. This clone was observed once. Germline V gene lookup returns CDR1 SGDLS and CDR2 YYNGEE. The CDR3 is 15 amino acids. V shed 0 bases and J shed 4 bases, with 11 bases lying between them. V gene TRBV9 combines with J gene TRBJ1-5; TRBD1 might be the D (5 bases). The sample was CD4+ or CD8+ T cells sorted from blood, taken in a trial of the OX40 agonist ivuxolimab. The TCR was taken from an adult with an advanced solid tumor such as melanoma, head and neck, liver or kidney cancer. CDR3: CASSVGGGGNQPQHF. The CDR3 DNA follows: TGTGCCAGCAGCGTAGGAGGCGGGGGAAATCAGCCCCAGCATTTT.